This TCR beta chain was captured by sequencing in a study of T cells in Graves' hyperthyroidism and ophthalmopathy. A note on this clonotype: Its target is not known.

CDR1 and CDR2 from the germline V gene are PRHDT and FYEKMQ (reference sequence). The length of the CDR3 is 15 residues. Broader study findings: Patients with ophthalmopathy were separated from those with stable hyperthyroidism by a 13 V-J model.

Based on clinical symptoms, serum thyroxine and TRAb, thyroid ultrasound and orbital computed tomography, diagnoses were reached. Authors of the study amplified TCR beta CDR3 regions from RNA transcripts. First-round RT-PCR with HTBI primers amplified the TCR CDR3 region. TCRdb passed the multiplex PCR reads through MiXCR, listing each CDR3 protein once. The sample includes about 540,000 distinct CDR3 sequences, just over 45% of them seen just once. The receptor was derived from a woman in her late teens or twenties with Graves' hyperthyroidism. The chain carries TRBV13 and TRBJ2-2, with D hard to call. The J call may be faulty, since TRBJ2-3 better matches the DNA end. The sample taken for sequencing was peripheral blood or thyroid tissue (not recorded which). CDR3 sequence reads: CASSLAEVATDTQYF. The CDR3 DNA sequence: TGTGCCAGCAGCTTAGCCGAGGTGGCTACAGATACGCAGTATTTT.